This T cell receptor beta chain was identified during a study of a mutant IDH1 vaccine in newly diagnosed glioma. Study overall: A roughly 62% male, 37.5% female split and a mean age of about 43 years characterized treated patients. Patients got radiotherapy, temozolomide, or both beforehand, and most got both.

In germline, CDR1 is SNHLY, CDR2 FYNNEI. V dropped 8 bases and J dropped 0; count of bases not matched to a gene: 3. CDR3 length: 15 residues. Concerning this clone itself: As yet, its antigen is unknown.

TCRdb keeps only in-frame clones here, not all; method: immunoSEQ multiplex PCR. In the table there are 32,000 or so clones, roughly 87% of which are singletons. Time point: week 5, during vaccination. Each dose of the vaccine consisted of 300 ug of mutant IDH1 20-mer peptide, with topical imiquimod. This specimen was peripheral blood mononuclear cells (PBMCs), taken from a glioma patient whose treatment included an IDH1 peptide vaccine. The sequence came from a woman between 40 and 50 years old with glioma. Some clones in this sample may be carry-over from other donors' samples. The chain is built from TRBV2 and TRBJ2-5; 13 bases fit TRBD2. DNA for the CDR3: TGTGCCAGCTCCGGGACTAGCGGGGACCAAGAGACCCAGTACTTC. This encodes CASSGTSGDQETQYF.